The entry below gives a single T cell receptor (beta chain) sequence along with its context. It has no known antigen specificity. Base quality data are lacking; no much larger clone is found one base away. The trial excluded patients who had a history of autoimmune disease or were on systemic immunosuppression. Peripheral blood for TCR sequencing was drawn from every dose cohort at baseline, at cycle 4 day 1 and at cycle 7 day 1. The samples were taken from a phase I, first-in-human, multicenter, open-label dose-escalation trial of ivuxolimab. Adults with locally advanced or metastatic melanoma, renal cell, hepatocellular, or head and neck squamous cell carcinoma were enrolled in the trial. CD4+ and CD8+ T cells were sorted separately from peripheral blood before TCR sequencing. These data are taken from a study of OX40 agonist ivuxolimab in advanced cancers. About the investigation overall: Ivuxolimab was a fully human IgG2 agonistic monoclonal antibody targeting the costimulatory receptor OX40 (CD134). Intravenous ivuxolimab was administered to patients every 2 weeks at six dose levels: 0.01, 0.1, 0.3, 1.5, 3 and 10 mg/kg. Among the approximately 54 dose-escalation patients, around 20 had hepatocellular carcinoma, roughly 15 melanoma, 9 renal cell carcinoma and 9 head and neck cancer. In the dose-escalation cohort, around 80% of patients were male, and the mean age was approximately 60 years with a range of roughly 20 to 85. Patients were allowed to have had prior anti-PD-1, anti-PD-L1 or anti-CTLA-4 therapy, and roughly 40% of the dose-escalation patients had been treated with checkpoint inhibitors. Partial responses occurred in three dose-escalation patients, of whom one had hepatocellular carcinoma and two had cutaneous melanoma. The purpose of peripheral TCRbeta sequencing was to test whether ivuxolimab changed TCR sequence diversity and led to clonal T-cell expansion. The paper reports the monotherapy dose-escalation portion (N = 52 patients) of the phase I ivuxolimab trial.

V is reduced by 0 bases and J by 0 bases, leaving a spacing of 24 bases between them. The CDR3 goes from the cysteine to the phenylalanine over 21 residues. Only the CDR3 DNA is retained, 63 bases long and in frame from the first base. Genomic DNA was extracted from sorted cells for sequencing of the TCRbeta CDR3 region. TCRbeta CDR3 regions were sequenced using the immunoSEQ Assay. Sourced from immuneACCESS, this table was stored by TCRdb with only in-frame sequences that have V and J called. A share of the clones is absent; for the studies checked, an unresolved V gene accounts for under half, and the remainder has no known explanation. The sample has roughly 49,000 clones on record, more than 75% of them singletons. The leading ten clones occupy 10% of the sample. Overall study results and their limits: On average, CD8+ T cells showed more expanded clones than CD4+ T cells after ivuxolimab. At doses from 0.1 to 3.0 mg/kg, clonal expansion was seen in both CD4+ and CD8+ blood T cells between baseline and week 6. Low levels of normalized T-cell clonal expansion were also seen in some patients who did not respond. The antigen specificity of the peripheral T cells that underwent clonal expansion was not determined. In partial responders in the 0.1-3.0 mg/kg groups, normalized peripheral clonal expansion was found to be among the lowest, especially among CD8+ T cells.

This material consisted of CD4+ or CD8+ T cells sorted from blood, taken in a trial of the OX40 agonist ivuxolimab. The V gene is TRBV23-1 and the J gene is TRBJ2-4; the D gene is perhaps TRBD1, from 7 matching bases. TRBV23-1 is noted as an ORF with a role that remains uncertain. The receptor comes from an adult with an advanced solid tumor such as melanoma, head and neck, liver or kidney cancer. The nucleotides are TGCGCCAGCAGTCAATCGAACAGGGGAAAAGGGGGACTGGGAGCCAAAAACATTCAGTACTTC. The encoded protein is CASSQSNRGKGGLGAKNIQYF.